These 8 T cell receptor beta chains share one sample of origin, sequenced in a study of T cell responses to AZD1222 COVID-19 vaccine. Generated by immunoSEQ multiplex PCR, the TCRdb table keeps only in-frame clones and is missing some. The table shows roughly 120,000 clones, with around 89% occurring only once. The sequencing used peripheral blood, collected 28 days after the second AZD1222 dose. The receptors originated from an adult who received the AZD1222 COVID-19 vaccine.

This sequence joins TRBV11-2 and TRBJ1-2; 7 nucleotides align to TRBD1. This CDR3 region has 13 residues. The V segment lost 1 base and the J segment 8 bases; nucleotides outside the gene matches: 4. Germline lookup yields CDR1 SGHAT and CDR2 FQNNGV. The CDR3 region has the DNA TGTGCCAGCAGCTTAGGGGCAGGGGGAGGCTACACCTTC. It translates to CASSLGAGGGYTF. The complete variable domain, with remaining parts taken from reference TRBV11-2 and TRBJ1-2, reads EAGVAQSPRYKIIEKRQSVAFWCNPISGHATLYWYQQILGQGPKLLIQFQNNGVVDDSQLPKDRFSAERLKGVDSTLKIQPAKLEDSAVYLCASSLGAGGGYTFGSGTRLTVV.

The rearrangement joins TRBV11-1 to TRBJ2-1; TRBD2 matches at 7 bases. With 2 bases clipped from V and 5 bases from J, the junction kept 9 bases outside the gene matches. The V gene's germline CDR1 is SGHAT and CDR2 FQDESV (reference sequence). This CDR3 region has 16 residues. The CDR3 loop reads CASSLSRASGNNEQFF. Here the CDR3 DNA reads TGTGCCAGCAGCTTATCCCGGGCTAGCGGAAACAATGAGCAGTTCTTC.

CDR3 in amino acids: CASSSYSSGFPSSVEQFF. The DNA for the CDR3 is TGTGCCAGCAGCTCCTACTCTAGCGGGTTTCCCTCCAGTGTTGAGCAGTTCTTC. The chain has TRBV11-2 and TRBJ2-1, with 8 bases lining up with TRBD2. CDR3 size: 18 residues. Per germline, CDR1 SGHAT and CDR2 FQNNGV. The V gene end was trimmed by 4 bases and the J gene end by 9 bases; junction bases not matched to a gene: 20.

The chain couples TRBV18 to TRBJ2-7; tentative D call: TRBD2 (6 bases). The CDR3 has 15 residues. CDR1 and CDR2 from the germline V gene are KGHSH and LQKENI. The ends were cut back, 3 bases at V and 4 bases at J, with 16 bases in the middle. The CDR3 DNA reads as TGTGCCAGCTCACCTCCTCGGGACGGGGGATACGAGCAGTACTTC. Protein: CASSPPRDGGYEQYF.

The table lists this clone with a count of one. The V and J genes are TRBV11-2 and TRBJ1-2; maybe TRBD1 (6 bases). CDR1 SGHAT and CDR2 FQNNGV come from the germline V gene. The CDR3 length is 14 residues. V gave up 4 bases and J gave up 3 bases, with 12 bases separating them. The DNA of the CDR3 is TGTGCCAGCAGCTCTATAAGGACAGACTATGGCTACACCTTC. Its protein is CASSSIRTDYGYTF.

The chain has TRBV9 and TRBJ1-5, with D hard to call. V lost 4 bases, J lost 0 bases, and 11 bases lay in between. The CDR3 sequence is 15 residues long. Germline CDR1 and CDR2: SGDLS and YYNGEE. The chain's CDR3 is CASSSEQYSNQPQHF. The CDR3 DNA reads TGTGCCAGCAGCTCCGAACAATATAGCAATCAGCCCCAGCATTTT.

The chain carries TRBV9 and TRBJ1-2; D not certain. Trimming shortened V by 3 bases and J by 0 bases, and 24 bases separated the two germline ends. Germline loops: CDR1 SGDLS, CDR2 YYNGEE. This CDR3 has 19 amino acids. The DNA for the CDR3 is TGTGCCAGCAGCGCACTAGGACTCAGCGGCGTAAAAGCTAACTATGGCTACACCTTC. It codes for CASSALGLSGVKANYGYTF. The full variable domain, its missing parts supplied by reference TRBV9 and TRBJ1-2, is DSGVTQTPKHLITATGQRVTLRCSPRSGDLSVYWYQQSLDQGLQFLIQYYNGEERAKGNILERFSAQQFPDLHSELNLSSLELGDSALYFCASSALGLSGVKANYGYTFGSGTRLTVV.

This chain links TRBV12-3 or TRBV12-4 with TRBJ2-3; the D gene could be TRBD1 or TRBD2 (5 bases each). This CDR3 region has 13 residues. Between the trimmed V and J ends, which lost 7 bases and 5 bases, there was a span of 13 bases. As DNA, the CDR3 is TGTGCCAGCACCCTAGGGGCGGGAGATACGCAGTATTTT. Protein sequence: CASTLGAGDTQYF.